This T cell receptor beta chain was found in a study of human T cells and chemical hapten exposure. MiXCR was run by TCRdb on the RACE reads, yielding one entry per CDR3 protein. The data show about 51,000 distinct CDR3 sequences, with 9.4% seen just once and 14% to 15% held by the top ten. CDR3 length: 15 amino acids. CDR1 and CDR2 (germline): SGHDT, YYEEEE. V lost 3 bases to trimming and J lost 0 bases, with 11 bases between them. Stated time point: pre-sensitization, week 0. The sample's treatment: therapeutic diphenylcyclopropenone sensitization with weekly scalp DPC. This clonotype has at least ten counts.

The chain uses TRBV5-6 and TRBJ2-3, with D hard to call. The specimen comprised whole blood, sampled in connection with sensitization to the hapten diphenylcyclopropenone (DPC). This receptor was identified in a woman aged 40 to 50 with alopecia areata. Some clones in this sample may be carry-over from other donors' samples. The CDR3 reads CASSSNLYSTDTQYF. The CDR3 DNA reads TGTGCCAGCAGCTCGAACCTTTATAGCACAGATACGCAGTATTTT.